The 15 T cell receptor beta chains in this list originate from one sample, sequenced in a study of beta chain features in type 1 diabetes (dated by TCRdb to the late 2010s). Libraries were prepared through the immunoSEQ multiplex PCR assay. The entire amount of isolated RNA was reverse transcribed using the High Capacity cDNA Reverse Transcription Kit, so the sequenced TCRB transcripts were expressed ones. Held by TCRdb, this immuneACCESS table contains in-frame sequences only and omits some clones. Under half of the omission traces to an unresolved V gene where checked; the cause of the rest is unknown. The sample records more than 8,500 clones, about 84% of which are singletons. The biggest ten clones account for approximately 1.4% of the sample. Sample: Tregs from blood. Explained via the paper, the cell subset or site label denotes: regulatory CD4+ T cells. Receptors were obtained from a woman aged 18-29 years in good health.

This clone was recorded once. The rearrangement links TRBV6-1 to TRBJ2-5; the D gene is possibly TRBD2 (7 bases). From germline, CDR1 is MNHNS and CDR2 SASEGT. This CDR3 is built from 12 residues. The CDR3 reads CAGGGARETQYF. The CDR3 coding sequence is TGTGCGGGAGGGGGGGCGCGGGAGACCCAGTACTTC.

The rearrangement links TRBV30 to TRBJ2-7; a weak D match, TRBD2 (5 bases). The CDR3 runs 13 residues. Germline loops: CDR1 GTSNPN, CDR2 SVGIG (reference sequence). Trimming took 4 bases from V and 0 from J, leaving 10 bases between them. In DNA form, the CDR3 reads TGTGCCTGGACCCCGGGATTCTCCTACGAGCAGTACTTC. This translates into CAWTPGFSYEQYF.

The chain couples TRBV29-1 to TRBJ1-2; 8 positions match TRBD1. CDR3 length equals 12 residues. CDR1 and CDR2 (germline): SQVTM, ANQGSEA. V trimming: 6 bases; J trimming: 5 bases; junction bases outside the gene matches: 5. The CDR3 DNA reads as TGCAGCGTCCCCGGGACAGGATATGGCTACACCTTC. Its translation is CSVPGTGYGYTF.

V is TRBV19 and J is TRBJ2-1, with a weak D call TRBD2 (6 bases). This CDR3 comprises 14 residues. Germline-derived CDR1 and CDR2 are LNHDA and SQIVND (reference sequence). V shed 5 bases and J shed 10 bases, with 18 bases lying between them. DNA for the CDR3: TGTGCCAGTAGTTATCCGGGACTCCGCAAAGAGCAGTTCTTC. Its protein is CASSYPGLRKEQFF.

The chain is built from TRBV5-1 and TRBJ2-5; the D gene is possibly TRBD2 (6 bases). Germline V gene sequence: CDR1 SGHRS, CDR2 YFSETQ. V shed 5 bases and J shed 0 bases, with 8 bases lying between them. The length of the CDR3 is 13 residues. CDR3: CASSRDYQETQYF. CDR3 sequence (DNA): TGCGCCAGCAGTCGGGACTACCAAGAGACCCAGTACTTC.

Notes on this clone: Compared with germline, one end of the junction differs, possibly owing to a read error. The chain joins TRBV18 to TRBJ2-1; D not certain. Germline V gene data show CDR1 as KGHSH and CDR2 as LQKENI. This CDR3 comprises 13 residues. The CDR3 loop reads CASSPRLNNGQFF. DNA for the CDR3: TGTGCCAGCTCACCGCGACTTAACAATGGGCAGTTCTTC. The variable domain in full, completed from reference TRBV18 and TRBJ2-1, reads NAGVMQNPRHLVRRRGQEARLRCSPMKGHSHVYWYRQLPEEGLKFMVYLQKENIIDESGMPKERFSAEFPKEGPSILRIQQVVRGDSAAYFCASSPRLNNGQFFGPGTRLTVL.

This sequence joins TRBV5-1 and TRBJ1-2; 7 nucleotides line up with TRBD1. The V and J ends lost 4 bases and 7 bases, in that order; junction bases with no gene match: 16. The CDR3 runs to 16 residues. CDR1 and CDR2 (germline): SGHRS, YFSETQ. CDR3 in amino acids: CASSLPRETGLGGYTF. The CDR3 DNA reads TGCGCCAGCAGCCTGCCGAGAGAGACAGGGTTGGGTGGCTACACCTTC. Supplemented by reference TRBV5-1 and TRBJ1-2, the full variable domain reads KAGVTQTPRYLIKTRGQQVTLSCSPISGHRSVSWYQQTPGQGLQFLFEYFSETQRNKGNFPGRFSGRQFSNSRSEMNVSTLELGDSALYLCASSLPRETGLGGYTFGSGTRLTVV.

The chain joins TRBV7-8 to TRBJ2-1; TRBD2 agrees at 14 bases. Trimming cost V 5 bases and J 5 bases; bases outside gene matches: 5. This CDR3 region has 16 residues. Per the germline V gene, CDR1 is SGHVS and CDR2 is FQNEAQ. CDR3 loop: CASSPRLAGGHNEQFF. CDR3 in DNA: TGTGCCAGCAGCCCAAGACTAGCGGGAGGGCACAATGAGCAGTTCTTC.

CDR3 bases: TGTGCCAGCAGCTTAGGGTCGGGGACTGCGAAGGCCGGGGAGCTGTTTTTT. Translated, it gives CASSLGSGTAKAGELFF. The V and J genes are TRBV7-2 and TRBJ2-2, with D maybe TRBD2 (6 bases). From germline, CDR1 is SGHTA and CDR2 FQGNSA. The CDR3 has 17 amino acids. Trimming removed 1 base from V and 6 bases from J, with 18 bases in between.

The chain recombines TRBV2 with TRBJ2-4; tentatively, D is TRBD1 (5 bases). V gave up 9 bases and J gave up 3 bases, with 18 bases separating them. The CDR3 has 15 amino acids. Germline V gene data show CDR1 as SNHLY and CDR2 as FYNNEI. CDR3 amino acids: CASRSGSGLKNIQYF. CDR3 in DNA: TGTGCCAGTAGGAGTGGTTCAGGGCTCAAAAACATTCAGTACTTC.

The gene calls are TRBV14 and TRBJ2-3; D unresolved. CDR1 and CDR2 (germline): SGHDN, FVKESK. Trimming removed 5 bases from V and 0 bases from J, with 6 bases in between. The CDR3 is 13 amino acids. CDR3 loop: CASSGQSTDTQYF. CDR3 sequence (DNA): TGTGCCAGCAGCGGGCAGAGCACAGATACGCAGTATTTT.

J is TRBJ2-3 and V is TRBV2, with TRBD2 identical over 9 bases. The CDR3 sequence is 14 residues long. With 5 bases clipped from V and 1 base from J, the junction kept 1 base outside the gene matches. CDR1 and CDR2 (germline): SNHLY, FYNNEI. The CDR3: CASSSSGGTDTQYF. The CDR3 DNA is TGTGCCAGCAGTTCTAGCGGGGGCACAGATACGCAGTATTTT.

The genes are TRBV29-1 and TRBJ2-2; TRBD1 matches 7 bases. Germline V gives CDR1 SQVTM, CDR2 ANQGSEA. The CDR3 length is 13 residues. The J segment lost 3 bases and the V segment lost 4 bases, leaving 2 bases of the junction unmatched. CDR3 loop: CSVGDRDTGELFF. CDR3 sequence (DNA): TGCAGCGTTGGAGACAGGGACACCGGGGAGCTGTTTTTT.

The chain links TRBV2 to TRBJ1-1; 9 bases map to TRBD1. The V and J ends lost 5 bases and 5 bases, in that order; junction bases with no gene match: 6. In germline, CDR1 is SNHLY, CDR2 FYNNEI. The CDR3 length is 14 residues. This chain's CDR3 is CASSSQGAGTEAFF. In nucleotides, the CDR3 is TGTGCCAGCAGTTCACAGGGGGCCGGTACTGAAGCTTTCTTT.

This clone was seen only a few times. The rearrangement joins TRBV4-1 to TRBJ1-1; maybe TRBD1 (5 bases). This CDR3 has 15 residues. Trimming pared 6 bases from V and 1 base from J, leaving 15 bases between. Germline V gene lookup returns CDR1 MGHRA and CDR2 YSYEKL. The CDR3 bases are TGCGCCAGCAGGCTACGCCTGGGGGGGAACACTGAAGCTTTCTTT. Translation: CASRLRLGGNTEAFF.